This TCR beta chain was captured by sequencing in a study of beta chain features in type 1 diabetes. Overall study findings and caveats: Researchers cautioned that cDNA sequencing could over-represent cells with high TCR expression. Patients with Type 1 diabetes showed moderately but significantly shorter TCRB CDR3s in all four CD4+ subsets.

Reverse transcribing all isolated RNA meant expressed TCRB transcripts were sequenced. Measured with immunoSEQ multiplex PCR; TCRdb has only the in-frame clones, and not every one. This table holds about 260,000 clones, about 23% found once. The CDR3 sequence is 11 residues long. Looked up from germline, CDR1 is LNHDA and CDR2 is SQIVND (reference sequence). Trimming stripped 7 bases from V and 9 bases from J, with 10 bases between. Of note for this clone: Its target is unknown.

The sequenced material came from naive CD4+ T cells from blood. The TCR sequence derives from a woman aged 25-40 years with type 1 diabetes. This chain uses TRBV19 with TRBJ2-1, with D possibly being TRBD2 (6 bases). Here the CDR3 reads CASMGGSEQFF. The DNA of the CDR3 is TGTGCCAGTATGGGAGGTAGTGAGCAGTTCTTC. The variable domain in full, with the rest retrieved from reference TRBV19 and TRBJ2-1, is DGGITQSPKYLFRKEGQNVTLSCEQNLNHDAMYWYRQDPGQGLRLIYYSQIVNDFQKGDIAEGYSVSREKKESFPLTVTSAQKNPTAFYLCASMGGSEQFFGPGTRLTVL.